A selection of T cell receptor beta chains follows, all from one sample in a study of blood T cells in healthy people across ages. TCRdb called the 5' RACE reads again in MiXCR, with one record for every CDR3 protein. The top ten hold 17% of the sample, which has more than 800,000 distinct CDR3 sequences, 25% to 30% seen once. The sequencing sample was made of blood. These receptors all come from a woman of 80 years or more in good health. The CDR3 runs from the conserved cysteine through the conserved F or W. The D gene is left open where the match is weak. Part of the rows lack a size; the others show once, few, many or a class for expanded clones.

CDR3 DNA: TGCAGTGCCCGGAAGAGGGGGTTAACTTACAATGAGCAGTACTTC
CDR3 protein: CSARKRGLTYNEQYF
V gene: TRBV20-1
D gene: NA
clone size: few
J gene: TRBJ2-5

CDR3 DNA: TGCAGTGCTAGACCCCCTTCTACAGGGGTTGGGGCCAACGTCCTGACTTTC
CDR3 protein: CSARPPSTGVGANVLTF
V gene: TRBV20-1
D gene: TRBD1
clone size: many
J gene: TRBJ2-6

CDR3 DNA: TGTGCCTGGAATTCCGGACAGGGGGACACCGGGGAGCTGTTTTTT
CDR3 protein: CAWNSGQGDTGELFF
V gene: TRBV30
D gene: TRBD1
clone size: few
J gene: TRBJ2-2

CDR3 DNA: TGTGCCAGCAGCGGCTGGACCTCGCTAAACACTGAAGCTTTCTTT
CDR3 protein: CASSGWTSLNTEAFF
V gene: TRBV6-1
D gene: NA
clone size: few
J gene: TRBJ1-1

CDR3 DNA: TGTGCCAGCAGCCCAGCCAGGGGAAGTGCAGATACGCAGTATTTT
CDR3 protein: CASSPARGSADTQYF
V gene: TRBV11-1
D gene: NA
clone size: NA
J gene: TRBJ2-3

CDR3 DNA: TGTGCCAGCAGCTTACGGGACTCCCCAGTTAATGAGCAGTTCTTC
CDR3 protein: CASSLRDSPVNEQFF
V gene: TRBV11-3
D gene: NA
clone size: few
J gene: TRBJ2-1

CDR3 DNA: TGTGCCATCATGGGACAGGGAGGTGCGGGGGCCTCGGATGAGCAGTACTTC
CDR3 protein: CAIMGQGGAGASDEQYF
V gene: TRBV10-3
D gene: TRBD1
clone size: NA
J gene: TRBJ2-7

CDR3 DNA: TGCAGTGCTAGAGATTGGCCTAACCCGGAACAGGGATCAGATACGCAGTATTTT
CDR3 protein: CSARDWPNPEQGSDTQYF
V gene: TRBV20-1
D gene: NA
clone size: NA
J gene: TRBJ2-3

CDR3 DNA: TGCAGTGCTACAGGGGGCGGCACAGATACGCAGTATTTT
CDR3 protein: CSATGGGTDTQYF
V gene: TRBV20-1
D gene: TRBD1
clone size: many
J gene: TRBJ2-3

CDR3 DNA: TGCAGTGCTAGACGGTCGGGGGTTATATACAATGAGCAGTTCTTC
CDR3 protein: CSARRSGVIYNEQFF
V gene: TRBV20-1
D gene: NA
clone size: NA
J gene: TRBJ2-1

CDR3 DNA: TGTGCCAGCAGGGGGTTTTCCGGGATTGAGCAGTTCTTC
CDR3 protein: CASRGFSGIEQFF
V gene: TRBV6-1
D gene: NA
clone size: NA
J gene: TRBJ2-1

CDR3 DNA: TGTGCCAGCAGAAAATATGGAGGGCAGGGGGTTCGGAGCCAAGAGACCCAGTACTTC
CDR3 protein: CASRKYGGQGVRSQETQYF
V gene: TRBV7-2
D gene: NA
clone size: many
J gene: TRBJ2-5

CDR3 DNA: TGTGCCAGCGGAGACAGGTTCGAAGCTTTCTTT
CDR3 protein: CASGDRFEAFF
V gene: TRBV12-3/TRBV12-4
D gene: NA
clone size: NA
J gene: TRBJ1-1

CDR3 DNA: TGTGCCAGCAGCCCCCAGGTCTACGAGCAGTACTTC
CDR3 protein: CASSPQVYEQYF
V gene: TRBV11-2
D gene: NA
clone size: many
J gene: TRBJ2-7

CDR3 DNA: TGTGCCACCAGGGATTTTGGCACTAACTATGGCTACACCTTC
CDR3 protein: CATRDFGTNYGYTF
V gene: TRBV24-1
D gene: NA
clone size: NA
J gene: TRBJ1-2

CDR3 DNA: TGCAGTGCTAGAGCCGATGGAAACACCATATATTTT
CDR3 protein: CSARADGNTIYF
V gene: TRBV20-1
D gene: NA
clone size: NA
J gene: TRBJ1-3

CDR3 DNA: TGTGCCAGCAGCACCCCCCAGCGGGGGGACAATGAGCAGTTCTTC
CDR3 protein: CASSTPQRGDNEQFF
V gene: TRBV6-2/TRBV6-3
D gene: TRBD2
clone size: many
J gene: TRBJ2-1

CDR3 DNA: TGCGCCAGCAGCCGCCAAGATCAGACAGGGACACTGTTTTTT
CDR3 protein: CASSRQDQTGTLFF
V gene: TRBV4-3
D gene: TRBD1
clone size: NA
J gene: TRBJ1-4

CDR3 DNA: TGTGCCAGCAGTTATCAGACAGGGTCCAACTTCGAGCAGTACTTC
CDR3 protein: CASSYQTGSNFEQYF
V gene: TRBV6-6
D gene: TRBD1
clone size: many
J gene: TRBJ2-7

CDR3 DNA: TGTGCCAGCCGCAGGGGACAACACAATGAGCAGTTCTTC
CDR3 protein: CASRRGQHNEQFF
V gene: TRBV12-3/TRBV12-4
D gene: NA
clone size: few
J gene: TRBJ2-1

CDR3 DNA: TGTGCCAGCGCGGGGCTAACACCACAAGAGACCCAGTACTTC
CDR3 protein: CASAGLTPQETQYF
V gene: TRBV7-9
D gene: NA
clone size: many
J gene: TRBJ2-5

CDR3 DNA: TGTGCCAGCAGTTTTGTGGGATCGGGCGAGCAGTACTTC
CDR3 protein: CASSFVGSGEQYF
V gene: TRBV12-3/TRBV12-4
D gene: NA
clone size: NA
J gene: TRBJ2-7

CDR3 DNA: TGTGCCAGCAGTTGGGCGGGGGCCACTGAAGCTTTCTTT
CDR3 protein: CASSWAGATEAFF
V gene: TRBV12-3/TRBV12-4
D gene: NA
clone size: NA
J gene: TRBJ1-1

CDR3 DNA: TGTACCAGCAGCGGAATCGGGACTAGCGGGGAACATACGCAGCATTTT
CDR3 protein: CTSSGIGTSGEHTQHF
V gene: TRBV11-2
D gene: NA
clone size: NA
J gene: TRBJ1-5

CDR3 DNA: TGCAGTGCTAGAGGAACCGGACTTGGAAGCACAGATACGCAGTATTTT
CDR3 protein: CSARGTGLGSTDTQYF
V gene: TRBV20-1
D gene: NA
clone size: many
J gene: TRBJ2-3

CDR3 DNA: TGTGCCAGCACCCAACCAGGGGGCAGGGGCTATGGCTACACCTTC
CDR3 protein: CASTQPGGRGYGYTF
V gene: TRBV12-3/TRBV12-4
D gene: TRBD1
clone size: many
J gene: TRBJ1-2

CDR3 DNA: TGCAGTGCTAGTCTTTCCGGCACCAATTCACCCCTCCACTTT
CDR3 protein: CSASLSGTNSPLHF
V gene: TRBV20-1
D gene: NA
clone size: many
J gene: TRBJ1-6

CDR3 DNA: TGTGCCAGCAGTGACCCTTGGAGAGGCTTAGCTAGCACAGATACGCAGTATTTT
CDR3 protein: CASSDPWRGLASTDTQYF
V gene: TRBV25-1
D gene: NA
clone size: many
J gene: TRBJ2-3

CDR3 DNA: TGTGCCATCAGTGAGGGACAAAGGGAAAAACTGTTTTTT
CDR3 protein: CAISEGQREKLFF
V gene: TRBV10-3
D gene: NA
clone size: few
J gene: TRBJ1-4

CDR3 DNA: TGTGCCAGCAGTTCCAACAGCCGAAGGGATACGCAGTATTTT
CDR3 protein: CASSSNSRRDTQYF
V gene: TRBV7-8
D gene: NA
clone size: many
J gene: TRBJ2-3

CDR3 DNA: TGTGCCAGCAGCCAAAATCGGGGGAGTTACAATGAGCAGTACTTC
CDR3 protein: CASSQNRGSYNEQYF
V gene: TRBV14
D gene: NA
clone size: few
J gene: TRBJ2-7

CDR3 DNA: TGCGCCAGCAGCCAAGAAGCGGGAGGACGCTACGAGCAGTACTTC
CDR3 protein: CASSQEAGGRYEQYF
V gene: TRBV4-1
D gene: TRBD2
clone size: few
J gene: TRBJ2-7

CDR3 DNA: TGTGCCTGTGGGCGCCTACCTAACTATGGCTACACCTTC
CDR3 protein: CACGRLPNYGYTF
V gene: TRBV6-2/TRBV6-3
D gene: NA
clone size: many
J gene: TRBJ1-2

CDR3 DNA: TGTGCCGGCAGTTACGAAGCTGGCGGGGGCCTCCAGGAGACCCAGTACTTC
CDR3 protein: CAGSYEAGGGLQETQYF
V gene: TRBV6-2/TRBV6-3
D gene: NA
clone size: NA
J gene: TRBJ2-5

CDR3 DNA: TGTGCCAGCCAGTGGAACAGGGATGGAGAGACCCAGTTCTTC
CDR3 protein: CASQWNRDGETQFF
V gene: TRBV2
D gene: NA
clone size: NA
J gene: TRBJ2-1

CDR3 DNA: TGTGCCAGCAGCTCATTGACTAGCGGGGCTACCTACAATGAGCAGTTCTTC
CDR3 protein: CASSSLTSGATYNEQFF
V gene: TRBV7-9
D gene: TRBD2
clone size: many
J gene: TRBJ2-1

CDR3 DNA: TGCAGTGCTAGAGATATTAGACAGGGACGGACCGGGGAGCTGTTTTTT
CDR3 protein: CSARDIRQGRTGELFF
V gene: TRBV20-1
D gene: TRBD1
clone size: few
J gene: TRBJ2-2

CDR3 DNA: TGCAGTGCTGGAGATCCCAGACAAGGGGATAACTATGGCTACACCTTC
CDR3 protein: CSAGDPRQGDNYGYTF
V gene: TRBV20-1
D gene: NA
clone size: few
J gene: TRBJ1-2

CDR3 DNA: TGCGCCAGCAGCCAAGGGGTCCTAAGGGGAGACACTGAAGCTTTCTTT
CDR3 protein: CASSQGVLRGDTEAFF
V gene: TRBV4-1
D gene: NA
clone size: NA
J gene: TRBJ1-1

CDR3 DNA: TGTGCCAGCAGTTACGGGGGCCACACTGAAGCTTTCTTT
CDR3 protein: CASSYGGHTEAFF
V gene: TRBV6-6
D gene: NA
clone size: many
J gene: TRBJ1-1

CDR3 DNA: TGTGCCAGCAGCTTAGGCGTGGGTTATAGCAATCAGCCCCAGCATTTT
CDR3 protein: CASSLGVGYSNQPQHF
V gene: TRBV7-9
D gene: NA
clone size: NA
J gene: TRBJ1-5